This T cell receptor beta chain was sequenced in a study of T-cell memory formation after mild COVID-19. The wider study: The study found TCR clusters largely donor specific.

CDR1 and CDR2 from the germline V gene are LGHDT and YNNKEL (reference sequence). This CDR3 comprises 14 residues. V was pared by 0 bases and J by 4 bases, with 9 bases between. Whole-study findings and limits: The pre-infection memory compartment contained some responding clones, suggesting cross-reactive memory joined.

Using its own MiXCR run on the 5' RACE reads, TCRdb lists one record per CDR3 protein. The sample holds over 350,000 distinct CDR3 sequences, less than 25% seen once. Details on this clonotype: The antigen is not known.

The TCR comes from an adult woman who had mild COVID-19 (a few samples of this study predate the infection). Cell type and time point are not known. J is TRBJ1-2 and V is TRBV3-1; D gene unclear. Material: PBMCs or a T cell subset sorted from them (not recorded which). The CDR3 DNA reads as TGTGCCAGCAGCCAAGATAGATGGGGCTATGGCTACACCTTC. This codes for CASSQDRWGYGYTF. Variable domain in full (rest from reference TRBV3-1 and TRBJ1-2): DTAVSQTPKYLVTQMGNDKSIKCEQNLGHDTMYWYKQDSKKFLKIMFSYNNKELIINETVPNRFSPKSPDKAHLNLHINSLELGDSAVYFCASSQDRWGYGYTFGSGTRLTVV.